The 8 T cell receptor beta chains in this list originate from one sample, sequenced in a study of T-cell memory formation after mild COVID-19. TCRdb reprocessed the 5' RACE reads with MiXCR, giving one entry per CDR3 protein. Of approximately 400,000 distinct CDR3 sequences listed, around 24% are singletons. Source material: PBMCs or a T cell subset sorted from them (not recorded which). The receptors derive from an adult woman who had mild COVID-19 (a few samples of this study predate the infection). Cell type and time point are not known.

The sample holds a few counts of this clonotype. J is TRBJ1-5 and V is TRBV20-1; the D gene is possibly TRBD1 (5 bases). Germline V gives CDR1 DFQATT, CDR2 SNEGSKA (reference sequence). Trimming left V 0 bases short and J 5 bases short, with 11 bases between. The CDR3 is made up of 14 amino acids. CDR3 in amino acids: CSAREARADQPQHF. The CDR3 region has the DNA TGCAGTGCTAGAGAAGCCAGGGCTGATCAGCCCCAGCATTTT.

This chain links TRBV3-1 with TRBJ1-6, with D unresolved. V lost 3 bases and J 9 bases, leaving 12 bases between the germline ends. The CDR3 is 14 residues long. Germline V gene sequence: CDR1 LGHDT, CDR2 YNNKEL (reference sequence). This CDR3 reads CASSHRGLFSPLHF. CDR3 nucleotides: TGTGCCAGCAGCCATCGGGGTCTGTTTTCACCCCTCCACTTT.

The sample holds a few counts of this clonotype. The V call is TRBV6-5, the J call TRBJ1-1; D is unresolved. The CDR3 runs 16 residues. Trimming removed 0 bases from V and 2 bases from J, with 13 bases in between. Germline V lookup: CDR1 MNHEY, CDR2 SVGAGI. The CDR3 bases are TGTGCCAGCAGTTACTCGGTTCAGTACCAAAACACTGAAGCTTTCTTT. This gives the protein CASSYSVQYQNTEAFF.

This clonotype was found a few times. This chain joins TRBV20-1 and TRBJ2-1, with 8 bases fitting TRBD1. Germline CDR1 and CDR2: DFQATT and SNEGSKA (reference sequence). V dropped 3 bases and J dropped 3; count of bases not matched to a gene: 7. This CDR3 comprises 15 residues. CDR3 DNA: TGCAGTGCTAGGGACAGGGCCAAGAGCTACAATGAGCAGTTCTTC. This encodes CSARDRAKSYNEQFF.

This chain connects TRBV2 to TRBJ2-7; no firm D call. Per the germline V gene, CDR1 is SNHLY and CDR2 is FYNNEI. The CDR3 is made up of 14 amino acids. V was shortened by 2 bases and J by 4 bases, with 12 bases between the two germline ends. The CDR3 region has the DNA TGTGCCAGCAGTGAATTTGTCCGACAATACGAGCAGTACTTC. It translates to CASSEFVRQYEQYF.

This clonotype was observed at least ten times. The V gene is TRBV5-4, the J gene TRBJ1-4; 7 nucleotides agree with TRBD1. The germline gives CDR1 SGHNT, CDR2 YYREEE (reference sequence). The CDR3 length is 16 residues. The ends lost 4 bases at V and 3 bases at J; junction bases unmatched: 9. CDR3 in DNA: TGTGCCAGCAGCCTGACGACAGGGCGGCCTAATGAAAAACTGTTTTTT. Translating gives CASSLTTGRPNEKLFF.

This clonotype was seen only a few times. The rearrangement uses TRBV5-5 and TRBJ1-2; D is uncertain. The CDR3 is 15 residues long. The V and J ends lost 4 bases and 8 bases respectively, with 21 bases between them. Germline CDR1 reads SGHKS; CDR2 reads YYEKEE (reference sequence). The CDR3 sequence: CASSPRLWGGEGYTF. The DNA of the CDR3 is TGTGCCAGCAGCCCCCGGTTGTGGGGAGGAGAGGGCTACACCTTC.

This chain joins TRBV12-3 or TRBV12-4 and TRBJ2-1; 13 bases align to TRBD2. V trimming: 5 bases; J trimming: 5 bases; junction bases outside the gene matches: 6. The CDR3 extends over 16 amino acids. CDR3 in DNA: TGTGCCAGCAGTGACCTTGGGACTAGCGGGGACAATGAGCAGTTCTTC. Amino acids: CASSDLGTSGDNEQFF.